One sample yielded the 16 T cell receptor beta chains listed below, sequenced in a study of OX40 agonist ivuxolimab in advanced cancers. Clones were read by immunoSEQ multiplex PCR, and TCRdb kept only the in-frame ones, dropping some. The table has about 100,000 clones, approximately 87% seen once; the top ten hold 1.5% to 2%. Source: CD4+ or CD8+ T cells sorted from blood, taken in a trial of the OX40 agonist ivuxolimab. The receptors were sampled from an adult with an advanced solid tumor such as melanoma, head and neck, liver or kidney cancer.

CDR3: CASSGGDGNYGYTF. CDR3 bases: TGTGCCAGCAGCGGAGGGGACGGTAACTATGGCTACACCTTC. This sequence joins TRBV11-3 and TRBJ1-2, with TRBD1 as a possible D gene (5 bases). Trimming took 5 bases from V and 1 from J, leaving 11 bases between them. Germline loops: CDR1 SGHNT, CDR2 YENEEA. This CDR3 spans 14 amino acids.

V is TRBV19 and J is TRBJ2-7; the D gene is possibly TRBD2 (5 bases). Between the trimmed V and J ends, which lost 4 bases and 5 bases, there was a span of 15 bases. This CDR3 is built from 14 residues. Germline assignment: CDR1 LNHDA and CDR2 SQIVND (reference sequence). The CDR3 sequence is CASSTEEGWHEQYF. The CDR3 nucleotides are TGTGCCAGTAGTACAGAAGAGGGCTGGCACGAGCAGTACTTC.

This clone occurred once. CDR3 coding DNA: TGTGCCAGCAGCTTTGGACAGGGCGGCGGGGAGCTGTTTTTT. Translation: CASSFGQGGGELFF. The genes are TRBV7-9 and TRBJ2-2; 8 nucleotides agree with TRBD1. J was trimmed by 7 bases and V by 3 bases; bases with no gene match: 4. The CDR3 length is 14 residues. CDR1 and CDR2 from the germline V gene are SEHNR and FQNEAQ (reference sequence).

This chain connects TRBV4-1 to TRBJ1-5; weak D call: TRBD1 (5 bases). Trimming removed 0 bases at V and 2 bases at J, with 14 bases between. The CDR3 sequence is 17 residues long. The germline V gene has CDR1 MGHRA and CDR2 YSYEKL. The CDR3 region has the DNA TGCGCCAGCAGCCAAGATGGTGTCCAGGGAGGCAATCAGCCCCAGCATTTT. Amino acid sequence: CASSQDGVQGGNQPQHF.

The chain combines TRBV19 with TRBJ1-2, with TRBD1 identical over 8 bases. J lost 6 bases, V lost 6 bases, and 6 bases had no gene match. The CDR3 is 13 residues long. Germline loops: CDR1 LNHDA, CDR2 SQIVND (reference sequence). CDR3 sequence reads: CASSTGTGDGYTF. Here the CDR3 DNA reads TGTGCCAGTAGCACCGGGACAGGCGATGGCTACACCTTC.

J is TRBJ1-3 and V is TRBV6-1; possibly TRBD1 for D (5 bases). V was clipped by 1 base and J by 0 bases, with 13 bases between them. Per the germline V gene, CDR1 is MNHNS and CDR2 is SASEGT. The CDR3 has 17 residues. The CDR3 DNA follows: TGTGCCAGCAGTGAAGGAAGAGTGGGGGGCTCTGGAAACACCATATATTTT. Its translation is CASSEGRVGGSGNTIYF.

V is TRBV5-3 and J is TRBJ1-5, with D maybe TRBD1 (6 bases). TRBV5-3 is designated an ORF whose function remains uncertain. Trimming shortened V by 8 bases and J by 2 bases, and 17 bases separated the two germline ends. CDR3 length: 15 residues. Here the CDR3 reads CASSRGAGGNQPQHF. The CDR3 DNA reads as TGTGCCAGCAGCCGCGGGGCAGGGGGCAATCAGCCCCAGCATTTT.

The chain has TRBV15 and TRBJ2-1; maybe TRBD2 (5 bases). Germline CDR1 reads LNHNV; CDR2 reads YYDKDF (reference sequence). Trimming removed 0 bases from V and 0 bases from J, with 9 bases in between. CDR3 length: 16 amino acids. The DNA for the CDR3 is TGTGCCACCAGCAGAGAACCTACTAGCTCCTACAATGAGCAGTTCTTC. The encoded protein is CATSREPTSSYNEQFF.

This chain links TRBV5-1 with TRBJ2-5; D assignment may be TRBD1 or TRBD2 (5 bases each). The CDR3 loop spans 17 amino acids. Trimming shortened V by 3 bases and J by 5 bases, and 23 bases separated the two germline ends. Germline CDR1 reads SGHRS; CDR2 reads YFSETQ. As DNA, the CDR3 is TGCGCCAGCAGCTCGACCGGATTTTCCCGGGACGGGGAGACCCAGTACTTC. Translating gives CASSSTGFSRDGETQYF.

The chain employs TRBV2 and TRBJ2-5; D may be TRBD1 or TRBD2 (5 bases each). The V end lost 2 bases, the J end lost 1 base, and 14 bases lay between the germline ends. The CDR3 totals 16 residues. Germline V CDR1 and CDR2: SNHLY, FYNNEI. Here the CDR3 DNA reads TGTGCCAGCAGTGAACTACTCCCCGGGACCCAAGAGACCCAGTACTTC. Protein product: CASSELLPGTQETQYF.

The chain couples TRBV6-5 to TRBJ1-5; D gene ambiguous. The germline V gene encodes CDR1 MNHEY and CDR2 SVGAGI. The CDR3 length is 14 residues. The ends were cut back, 0 bases at V and 3 bases at J, with 6 bases in the middle. CDR3 bases: TGTGCCAGCAGTTACTCGGGAGCCAATCAGCCCCAGCATTTT. Protein sequence: CASSYSGANQPQHF.

This clone was seen a single time. The CDR3 here is CAWSGGSYEQYF. DNA for the CDR3: TGTGCCTGGAGTGGAGGCAGCTACGAGCAGTACTTC. V and J are TRBV30 and TRBJ2-7; D is uncertain. The germline V gene has CDR1 GTSNPN and CDR2 SVGIG (reference sequence). The CDR3 runs to 12 residues. V was clipped by 1 base and J by 3 bases, with 7 bases between them.

The rearrangement uses TRBV5-1 and TRBJ2-3; D unresolved. Trimming took off 3 bases at V and 2 bases at J, with 4 bases between the two ends. Germline CDR1 is SGHRS and CDR2 is YFSETQ. CDR3 length: 12 residues. CDR3 sequence: CASSSLTDTQYF. CDR3 DNA sequence: TGCGCCAGCAGCTCCCTCACAGATACGCAGTATTTT.

In its sample, this clone was seen a few times. The sample carries other DNA sequences with the same CDR3. This sequence joins TRBV7-2 and TRBJ2-7; 14 bases are shared with TRBD2. V dropped 5 bases and J dropped 3; count of bases not matched to a gene: 6. CDR3 size: 16 residues. From germline, CDR1 is SGHTA and CDR2 FQGNSA. The CDR3 loop reads CASSLGLAGGGYEQYF. CDR3 nucleotides: TGTGCCAGCAGCCTAGGACTAGCGGGAGGCGGCTACGAGCAGTACTTC.

In the case of this clone: One end of the junction does not line up with germline, which may come from a read error. The chain couples TRBV5-1 to TRBJ2-5; the D gene is possibly TRBD2 (5 bases). The CDR3 sequence is 14 residues long. The germline gives CDR1 SGHRS, CDR2 YFSETQ. The CDR3 nucleotides read TGCGCCAGCAGTTTGGGCCAGGCGGGAGAGACCCAGTACTTC. It codes for CASSLGQAGETQYF.

The chain has TRBV7-9 and TRBJ1-3; 7 bases are shared with TRBD1. Germline-derived CDR1 and CDR2 are SEHNR and FQNEAQ (reference sequence). Trimming cost V 4 bases and J 8 bases; bases outside gene matches: 8. The CDR3 contains 14 residues. The CDR3 region has the DNA TGTGCCAGCAGCTATACAGGGGACGGGGACACCATATATTTT. This gives the protein CASSYTGDGDTIYF.